This entry lists 7 T cell receptor beta chains sequenced from one sample in a study of identical twins. TCRdb passed the 5' RACE reads through MiXCR, listing each CDR3 protein once. This repertoire shows hundreds of thousands of distinct CDR3 sequences, roughly an eighth found once; its top ten account for just over 7%. This sample was also put to use in a study of yellow fever vaccine responses in identical twins.

The source material was CD8+ T cells sorted from blood. The receptors stem from a woman aged 18 to 35 in good health.

V is TRBV5-1 and J is TRBJ1-1; D uncertain. The germline V gene encodes CDR1 SGHRS and CDR2 YFSETQ. The CDR3 covers 14 residues. The V gene lost 4 bases and the J gene lost 5 bases, with 15 bases spanning the gap. The CDR3 loop reads CASSPGEAVTEAFF. The DNA of the CDR3 is TGCGCCAGCAGCCCCGGGGAGGCGGTTACTGAAGCTTTCTTT.

V is TRBV10-2 and J is TRBJ2-3; 8 bases agree with TRBD2. V lost 5 bases to trimming and J lost 2 bases; unmatched junction nucleotides: 12. The CDR3 contains 17 residues. Germline V gene data show CDR1 as WSHSY and CDR2 as SAAADI. DNA of the CDR3: TGCGCCAGCAGTACTTACCTCCGGGGGGGCCCCACAGATACGCAGTATTTT. Protein product: CASSTYLRGGPTDTQYF.

About this clonotype: One junction end disagrees with the germline gene, perhaps due to a read error. This chain connects TRBV20-1 to TRBJ1-4; D may be TRBD1 (6 bases). CDR1 is DFQATT and CDR2 is SNEGSKA in the germline V gene (reference sequence). The CDR3 consists of 15 residues. The CDR3 DNA is TGCAGTGCTCCAGGGTGGGGGGCCCCTAACGAAAAACTGTTTTTT. Residues: CSAPGWGAPNEKLFF.

This chain connects TRBV4-1 to TRBJ2-7, with 13 bases aligning to TRBD2. Germline V lookup: CDR1 MGHRA, CDR2 YSYEKL. V was clipped by 2 bases and J by 4 bases; unmatched bases: 5. This CDR3 is 16 amino acids long. CDR3: CASSQPGTSGKYEQYF. The CDR3 DNA follows: TGCGCCAGCAGCCAACCGGGGACTAGCGGGAAATACGAGCAGTACTTC.

This clonotype was picked up a small number of times. The chain is built from TRBV25-1 and TRBJ1-1; TRBD1 matches 7 bases. Germline lookup yields CDR1 MGHDK and CDR2 SYGVNS. The CDR3 loop spans 15 amino acids. The J segment lost 1 base and the V segment lost 4 bases, leaving 6 bases of the junction unmatched. In DNA, the CDR3 is TGTGCCAGCAGTGGCGAGGACAGGCCGAACACTGAAGCTTTCTTT. Translation: CASSGEDRPNTEAFF.

This clonotype was detected a few times. This rearrangement joins TRBV5-4 to TRBJ2-1; D might be TRBD2 (6 bases). V was pared by 4 bases and J by 5 bases, with 22 bases between. The CDR3 has 17 residues. Germline V gene data show CDR1 as SGHNT and CDR2 as YYREEE (reference sequence). The DNA of the CDR3 is TGTGCCAGCAGCCAGGCCTGGCGGGAAAGGGAAAACAATGAGCAGTTCTTC. Protein sequence: CASSQAWRERENNEQFF.

This clonotype appeared a few times. The chain joins TRBV20-1 to TRBJ2-1; the match to TRBD2 covers 10 bases. J lost 8 bases, V lost 3 bases, and 13 bases had no gene match. In germline, CDR1 is DFQATT, CDR2 SNEGSKA (reference sequence). The CDR3 is made up of 16 amino acids. The CDR3 sequence is CSASRLAGATEDEQFF. CDR3 in DNA: TGCAGTGCTAGCCGCCTAGCGGGAGCTACGGAGGATGAGCAGTTCTTC.